The clone carrying this TCR beta chain appeared many times. The data stem from a study of T cells in Graves' hyperthyroidism and ophthalmopathy. CDR3 length: 16 residues. Trimming left V 1 base short and J 6 bases short, with 15 bases between. Authors of the study amplified TCR beta CDR3 regions from RNA transcripts. The HTBI primer set served for first-round RT-PCR of the TCR CDR3. TCRdb reprocessed the multiplex PCR reads via MiXCR and lists one record per CDR3 protein. The table lists roughly 600,000 distinct CDR3 sequences, 14% of them singletons. The sequencing input was blood. This TCR came from a woman aged 45-59 years with Graves' ophthalmopathy. The gene calls are TRBV12-3 or TRBV12-4 and TRBJ2-2; D remains ambiguous. The CDR3 DNA reads TGTGCCAGCAGTTTAGTTCGCTGGGATCGGGCCGGGGAGCTGTTTTTT. Amino acids: CASSLVRWDRAGELFF.